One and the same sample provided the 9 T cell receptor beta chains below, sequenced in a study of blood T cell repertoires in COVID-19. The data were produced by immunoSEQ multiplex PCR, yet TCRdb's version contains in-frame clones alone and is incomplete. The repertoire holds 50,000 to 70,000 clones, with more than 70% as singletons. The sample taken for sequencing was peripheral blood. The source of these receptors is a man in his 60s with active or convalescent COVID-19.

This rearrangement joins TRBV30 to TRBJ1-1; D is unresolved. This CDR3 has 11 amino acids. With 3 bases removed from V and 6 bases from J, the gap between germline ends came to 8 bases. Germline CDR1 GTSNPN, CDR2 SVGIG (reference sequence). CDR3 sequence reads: CAWSAGPEAFF. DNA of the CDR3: TGTGCCTGGAGCGCGGGTCCTGAAGCTTTCTTT.

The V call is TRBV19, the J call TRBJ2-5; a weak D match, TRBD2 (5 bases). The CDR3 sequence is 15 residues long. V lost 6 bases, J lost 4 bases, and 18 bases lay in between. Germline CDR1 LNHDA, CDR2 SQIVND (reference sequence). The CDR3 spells CASRGRDKGGETQYF. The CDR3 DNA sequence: TGTGCCAGTAGAGGTAGGGATAAAGGAGGAGAGACCCAGTACTTC. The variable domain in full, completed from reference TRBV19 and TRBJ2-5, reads DGGITQSPKYLFRKEGQNVTLSCEQNLNHDAMYWYRQDPGQGLRLIYYSQIVNDFQKGDIAEGYSVSREKKESFPLTVTSAQKNPTAFYLCASRGRDKGGETQYFGPGTRLLVL.

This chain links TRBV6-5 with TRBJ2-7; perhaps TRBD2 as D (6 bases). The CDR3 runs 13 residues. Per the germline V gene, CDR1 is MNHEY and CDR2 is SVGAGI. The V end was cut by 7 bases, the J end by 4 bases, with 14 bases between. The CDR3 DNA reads TGTGCCAGCACCCTCGGGAGCGGGTACGAGCAGTACTTC. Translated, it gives CASTLGSGYEQYF.

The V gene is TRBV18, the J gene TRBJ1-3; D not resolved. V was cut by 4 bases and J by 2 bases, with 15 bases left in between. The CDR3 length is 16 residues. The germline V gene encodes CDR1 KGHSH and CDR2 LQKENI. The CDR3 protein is CASSLQRRDAGNTIYF. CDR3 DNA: TGTGCCAGCTCACTCCAGAGGAGGGATGCTGGAAACACCATATATTTT. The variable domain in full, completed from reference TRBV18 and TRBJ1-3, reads NAGVMQNPRHLVRRRGQEARLRCSPMKGHSHVYWYRQLPEEGLKFMVYLQKENIIDESGMPKERFSAEFPKEGPSILRIQQVVRGDSAAYFCASSLQRRDAGNTIYFGEGSWLTVV.

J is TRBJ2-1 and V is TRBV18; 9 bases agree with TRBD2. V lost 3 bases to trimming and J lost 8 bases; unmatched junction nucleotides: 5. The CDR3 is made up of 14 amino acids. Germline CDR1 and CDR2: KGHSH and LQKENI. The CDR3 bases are TGTGCCAGCTCACCCCCGGGACTAGCCGATGAGCAGTTCTTC. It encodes CASSPPGLADEQFF.

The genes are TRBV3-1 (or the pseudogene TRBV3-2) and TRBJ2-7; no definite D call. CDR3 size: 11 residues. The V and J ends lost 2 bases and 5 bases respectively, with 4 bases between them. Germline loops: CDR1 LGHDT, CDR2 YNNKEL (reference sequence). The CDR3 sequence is CASSQTNEQYF. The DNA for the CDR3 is TGTGCCAGCAGCCAAACAAACGAGCAGTACTTC.

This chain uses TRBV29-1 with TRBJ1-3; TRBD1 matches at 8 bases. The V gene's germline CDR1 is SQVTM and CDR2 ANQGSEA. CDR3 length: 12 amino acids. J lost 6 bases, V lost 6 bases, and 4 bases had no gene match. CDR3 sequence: CSVETGANTIYF. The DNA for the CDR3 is TGCAGCGTCGAGACAGGGGCAAACACCATATATTTT.

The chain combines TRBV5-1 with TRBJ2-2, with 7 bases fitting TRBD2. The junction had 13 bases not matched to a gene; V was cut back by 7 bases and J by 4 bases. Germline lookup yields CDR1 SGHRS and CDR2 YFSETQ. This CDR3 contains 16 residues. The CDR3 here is CASRLTAGEITGELFF. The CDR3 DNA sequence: TGCGCCAGCCGACTGACGGCGGGAGAGATCACCGGGGAGCTGTTTTTT.

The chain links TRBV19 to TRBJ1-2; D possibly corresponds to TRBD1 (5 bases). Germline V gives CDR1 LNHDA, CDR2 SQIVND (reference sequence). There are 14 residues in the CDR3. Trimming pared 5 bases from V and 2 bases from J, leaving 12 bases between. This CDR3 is CASSPTGVNYGYTF. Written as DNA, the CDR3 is TGTGCCAGTAGTCCGACGGGGGTGAACTATGGCTACACCTTC.